This T cell receptor (beta chain) emerged from a study of blood T cells in healthy people across ages. V was clipped by 4 bases and J by 0 bases; unmatched bases: 2. Germline values: CDR1 SGHTA, CDR2 FQGNSA. CDR3 length equals 15 residues. A word on this clonotype: As yet, its antigen is unknown. This may stem from a read error, because a much larger clone lies one nucleotide away.

A second PCR, run for about 6 to 12 cycles, used a sample-barcoded 5' primer plus a J-beta primer mix. In TCRdb, the 5' RACE reads were re-called with MiXCR into one record per CDR3 protein. Among about 1.7 million distinct CDR3 sequences listed, 28% were seen once. Points from the study as a whole: In long-lived donors, naive CD4+ cell counts and diversity exceeded those of aged donors. It was found that TCR beta diversity correlated strongly with the percentage of naive T cells.

The sequencing input was blood. The J gene is TRBJ2-1, the V gene TRBV7-2; 8 bases fit TRBD2. The source of this sequence is a woman in her thirties in good health. The CDR3 region is CASSYSGNSYNEQFF. The CDR3 DNA follows: TGTGCCAGCAGCTATAGCGGGAACTCCTACAATGAGCAGTTCTTC.